This is a list of T cell receptor beta chains from one sample in a study of T cell responses to AZD1222 COVID-19 vaccine. Sequencing used immunoSEQ multiplex PCR; TCRdb keeps in-frame clones, though not all of them. The sample lists under 150,000 clones, approximately 90% occurring once. Sample: peripheral blood, taken 28 days after the second AZD1222 dose. Receptors originate from an adult who received the AZD1222 COVID-19 vaccine. The CDR3 runs from the conserved cysteine through the conserved F or W. Fields, in order: V gene, clone size, CDR3 length, J gene, D gene, CDR3 DNA, CDR3 protein. The D gene is left open where the match is weak. Clone size is shown for a subset of rows, as once, few, many or a class of expanded clone.

v_call: TRBV5-4
clone_size: NA
cdr3_length: 14
j_call: TRBJ1-6
d_call: NA
cdr3_nt: TGTGCCAGCAGCTCCAGTCGGGCGAGGTCACCCCTCCACTTT
cdr3_aa: CASSSSRARSPLHF

v_call: TRBV28
clone_size: NA
cdr3_length: 15
j_call: TRBJ1-2
d_call: TRBD1
cdr3_nt: TGTGCCAGCAGTTCCCACCGACAGGGGCTCTATGGCTACACCTTC
cdr3_aa: CASSSHRQGLYGYTF

v_call: TRBV30
clone_size: NA
cdr3_length: 13
j_call: TRBJ1-1
d_call: NA
cdr3_nt: TGTGCCTGGAGTGTACGCGCCGACACTGAAGCTTTCTTT
cdr3_aa: CAWSVRADTEAFF

v_call: TRBV7-2
clone_size: NA
cdr3_length: 14
j_call: TRBJ2-5
d_call: NA
cdr3_nt: TGTGCCAGCAGCTTAACGGGGGGCAGGGAGACCCAGTACTTC
cdr3_aa: CASSLTGGRETQYF

v_call: TRBV19
clone_size: NA
cdr3_length: 12
j_call: TRBJ1-2
d_call: NA
cdr3_nt: TGTGCCAGTAGTCCCGGATTCTATGGCTACACCTTC
cdr3_aa: CASSPGFYGYTF

v_call: TRBV29-1
clone_size: few
cdr3_length: 13
j_call: TRBJ1-1
d_call: TRBD1
cdr3_nt: TGCAGCGCAACTGACAGGGTTAACACTGAAGCTTTCTTT
cdr3_aa: CSATDRVNTEAFF

v_call: TRBV6-5
clone_size: once
cdr3_length: 15
j_call: TRBJ2-3
d_call: NA
cdr3_nt: TGTGCCAGCAGTTACCAGAGCCGTAGCACAGATACGCAGTATTTT
cdr3_aa: CASSYQSRSTDTQYF

v_call: TRBV29-1
clone_size: NA
cdr3_length: 13
j_call: TRBJ1-1
d_call: NA
cdr3_nt: TGCAGCGTTAGAAAGACCTTGAACACTGAAGCTTTCTTT
cdr3_aa: CSVRKTLNTEAFF

v_call: TRBV7-9
clone_size: NA
cdr3_length: 16
j_call: TRBJ2-5
d_call: NA
cdr3_nt: TGTGCCAGCAGCTTAATGTTCAGGGACATGCAAGAGACCCAGTACTTC
cdr3_aa: CASSLMFRDMQETQYF

v_call: TRBV9
clone_size: NA
cdr3_length: 16
j_call: TRBJ2-3
d_call: NA
cdr3_nt: TGTGCCAGCAGCGTACCCCGGGCTGGAGGAGAAGATACGCAGTATTTT
cdr3_aa: CASSVPRAGGEDTQYF

v_call: TRBV28
clone_size: NA
cdr3_length: 14
j_call: TRBJ1-2
d_call: NA
cdr3_nt: TGTGCCAGCAGACTCGGGGGCCCGGACTATGGCTACACCTTC
cdr3_aa: CASRLGGPDYGYTF

v_call: TRBV12-5
clone_size: NA
cdr3_length: 17
j_call: TRBJ2-1
d_call: TRBD2
cdr3_nt: TGTGCTAGTGGTTTTACTAGCGGAGGGGATACCTACAATGAGCAGTTCTTC
cdr3_aa: CASGFTSGGDTYNEQFF